The rows below give T cell receptor beta chains drawn from one sample of a study of blood T cells in healthy people across ages. Via MiXCR, TCRdb re-called the 5' RACE reads, giving one row per CDR3 protein. The sample has around 1.5 million distinct CDR3 sequences; 42% are singletons. Input material: blood. The source is a woman under 30 in good health. The CDR3 runs from the conserved cysteine through the conserved F or W. A D gene is named only where the DNA matches it firmly. Not every row has a clone size; where given, it reads once, few, many or a size class.

DNA: TGCAGTGCTAGACCCCCTAGCACAGATACGCAGTATTTT; CDR3: CSARPPSTDTQYF; V: TRBV20-1; size: few; D: -; J: TRBJ2-3
DNA: TGCGCCAGCAGCCTCCGGGACGGCTACAATGAGCAGTACTTC; CDR3: CASSLRDGYNEQYF; V: TRBV5-1; size: -; D: -; J: TRBJ2-7
DNA: TGCAGCGCCCTCGGGACTAGCGGGGGTCGAATGTCGTACGAGCAGTACTTC; CDR3: CSALGTSGGRMSYEQYF; V: TRBV29-1; size: -; D: TRBD2; J: TRBJ2-7
DNA: TGTGCCAGCAGTGCGATGGGACGTGGCTACACCTTC; CDR3: CASSAMGRGYTF; V: TRBV2; size: few; D: -; J: TRBJ1-2
DNA: TGTGCCAGCAGCTTAGCCCGGGGGCTGACGCAGTATTTT; CDR3: CASSLARGLTQYF; V: TRBV7-9; size: -; D: -; J: TRBJ2-3
DNA: TGTGCCAGCACCTTGACTAGCGGGACAGATACGCAGTATTTT; CDR3: CASTLTSGTDTQYF; V: TRBV12-3/TRBV12-4; size: -; D: TRBD2; J: TRBJ2-3
DNA: TGCAGCGCCATTAGCGGAGAAGAGACCCAGTACTTC; CDR3: CSAISGEETQYF; V: TRBV29-1; size: -; D: -; J: TRBJ2-5
DNA: TGTGCCAGCAGTTACACCACAGGGTTCAATGAGCAGTTCTTC; CDR3: CASSYTTGFNEQFF; V: TRBV6-5; size: -; D: -; J: TRBJ2-1
DNA: TGTGCCAGCAGCGTACGACAAGCTAGCGGGGGTATCTACGAGCAGTACTTC; CDR3: CASSVRQASGGIYEQYF; V: TRBV9; size: few; D: TRBD2; J: TRBJ2-7
DNA: TGTGCCAGCAGTTACCAGGTGGGGGCAGGTACTGAAGCTTTCTTT; CDR3: CASSYQVGAGTEAFF; V: TRBV6-5; size: few; D: -; J: TRBJ1-1
DNA: TGTGCCAGCAGCAAGGCGGCCAGGGGTAAAGAGACCCAGTACTTC; CDR3: CASSKAARGKETQYF; V: TRBV21-1; size: -; D: -; J: TRBJ2-5
DNA: TGTGCCAGCAGAAAAGCGGGGGACTACGAGCAGTACTTC; CDR3: CASRKAGDYEQYF; V: TRBV6-5; size: many; D: TRBD2; J: TRBJ2-7
DNA: TGTGCCAGCAGCTTAGTGGGTGGGGATAACACCGGGGAGCTGTTTTTT; CDR3: CASSLVGGDNTGELFF; V: TRBV7-3; size: -; D: -; J: TRBJ2-2
DNA: TGCAGTGCTTTCCCGACAGGGGCGAAAGATGGCTACACCTTC; CDR3: CSAFPTGAKDGYTF; V: TRBV20-1; size: -; D: TRBD1; J: TRBJ1-2